A selection of T cell receptor beta chains follows, all from one sample in a study of CD8 T cells in Susac syndrome. Via MiXCR, TCRdb re-called the immunoSEQ multiplex PCR reads, giving one row per CDR3 protein. The table shows fewer than 150,000 distinct CDR3 sequences, with about 90% occurring only once. Sample: CD8+ T cells from PBMCs. These receptors all stem from a human donor with multiple sclerosis. Each CDR3 is given with its conserved first and last residue. Fields, in order: J gene, D gene, clone size, V gene, CDR3 DNA, CDR3 protein. The D gene is left open where the match is weak. Some rows mark clone size as missing; the rest say once, few, many or name a class of expanded clone.

TRBJ2-7 - - TRBV6-5 TGTGCCACCACTTACGGGAGTTACGAGCAGTACTTC CATTYGSYEQYF
TRBJ2-1 - - TRBV7-2 TGTGCCAGCAGCTTCTGGGGGGACCTGTTCTTC CASSFWGDLFF
TRBJ1-1 - - TRBV27 TGTGCCAGCCACCTTGGCCTAGGGACTGAAGCTTTCTTT CASHLGLGTEAFF
TRBJ1-1 - once TRBV14 TGTGCCAGCAGCGAGCTACAGGAGTGGACTGAAGCTTTCTTT CASSELQEWTEAFF
TRBJ1-5 - - TRBV20-1 TGCAGTGCTAGTAGTAGGGGGGTAGCGGGCCAAAATCAGCCCCAGCATTTT CSASSRGVAGQNQPQHF
TRBJ2-3 - - TRBV4-1 TGCGCCAGCAGCCAAGAGGCTTCAGATACGCAGTATTTT CASSQEASDTQYF
TRBJ1-1 TRBD1 - TRBV4-2 TGTGCCAGCAGCCAAGAGGGACAGGGGATACGGGACACTGAAGCTTTCTTT CASSQEGQGIRDTEAFF
TRBJ1-2 - once TRBV12-3/TRBV12-4 TGTGCCAGCAGTTTCGGGATCACCTATGGCTACACCTTC CASSFGITYGYTF
TRBJ2-1 TRBD2 - TRBV7-9 TGTGCCAGCAGCCCCGGACTAGCGAAAGGGGATGAGCAGTTCTTC CASSPGLAKGDEQFF
TRBJ1-5 - once TRBV6-5 TGTGCCAGCAAAAAACAGGGCAATCAGCCCCAGCATTTT CASKKQGNQPQHF
TRBJ2-5 - - TRBV28 TGTGCCAGCAGTCCTCCAATGGGCGGAGAGACCCAGTACTTC CASSPPMGGETQYF
TRBJ2-5 TRBD2 - TRBV5-4 TGTGCCAGCAGCTGGGGACTAGCGGGAGAGGAAGAGACCCAGTACTTC CASSWGLAGEEETQYF
TRBJ1-2 - - TRBV30 TGTGCCGGCGGGACGGATGGCTACACCTTC CAGGTDGYTF
TRBJ2-3 - once TRBV30 TGTGCCTGGAGTGGGGACGTACGCCTTAGCACAGATACGCAGTATTTT CAWSGDVRLSTDTQYF
TRBJ2-1 - - TRBV9 TGTGCCAGCAGCATGAGCCGGGACAAGTACAATGAGCAGTTCTTC CASSMSRDKYNEQFF
TRBJ1-4 TRBD1 - TRBV5-8 TGTGCCAGCAGCTTAAGGGGGCTAGGAAAACTGTTTTTT CASSLRGLGKLFF
TRBJ2-7 - - TRBV27 TGTGCCAGCAGTTGGGCTAGCGACGCCTACGAGCAGTACTTC CASSWASDAYEQYF
TRBJ2-1 TRBD2 - TRBV27 TGTGCCAGCACCCCAATACTAGCGGGAGGCTACAATGAGCAGTTCTTC CASTPILAGGYNEQFF
TRBJ1-2 - once TRBV4-1 TGCGCCAGCAGCCAAGGGACAGACAACCTGAGGGGCTACACCTTC CASSQGTDNLRGYTF
TRBJ2-3 - - TRBV27 TGTGCCAGCAGTTTAAAAGGCTGGGCATCTAGCACAGATACGCAGTATTTT CASSLKGWASSTDTQYF
TRBJ2-5 - - TRBV27 TGTGCCAGCGGACGACAGGCCGCCCAAGAGACCCAGTACTTC CASGRQAAQETQYF
TRBJ2-1 TRBD2 - TRBV7-9 TGTGCCAGCAGCTCGCTCCCGGCGGGACTAGGGAATGAGCAGTTCTTC CASSSLPAGLGNEQFF
TRBJ2-7 TRBD2 - TRBV6-2/TRBV6-3 TGTGCCAGCAGTGAGGGACTAGCGGACTACTACGAGCAGTACTTC CASSEGLADYYEQYF
TRBJ2-7 TRBD2 - TRBV4-1 TGCGCCAGCAGCCCTTGGGGGGGAAGCTCCTACGAGCAGTACTTC CASSPWGGSSYEQYF
TRBJ1-2 - - TRBV30 TGTGCCTGCCTAACAGGAGAAGCCTATGGCTACACCTTC CACLTGEAYGYTF
TRBJ2-1 TRBD2 - TRBV14 TGTGCCAGCAGCCGTTCGTTAGCGGGATCCTACAATGAGCAGTTCTTC CASSRSLAGSYNEQFF
TRBJ2-2 - - TRBV3-1 TGTGCCAGCAGTTCATTACTGGGTCCTGCCGGGGAGCTGTTTTTT CASSSLLGPAGELFF
TRBJ1-2 - - TRBV19 TGTGCCAGTAGTGCTCGGGCACGTGCATATGGCTACACCTTC CASSARARAYGYTF
TRBJ2-5 - - TRBV6-1 TGTGCCAGCAGTGACGGCAGGGGAGAGACCCAGTACTTC CASSDGRGETQYF
TRBJ2-1 - - TRBV19 TGTGCCAGTAGTATAGACGAAACTATAAAGGATGAGCAGTTCTTC CASSIDETIKDEQFF
TRBJ2-7 - - TRBV30 TGTGCCTGGAGTGTACCGGGGTCAGCAAGCGAGCAGTACTTC CAWSVPGSASEQYF
TRBJ2-1 - - TRBV27 TGTGCCAGCAGTTATGTGGGAGAGGACAATGAGCAGTTCTTC CASSYVGEDNEQFF
TRBJ2-2 - - TRBV7-9 TGTGCCAGCAGCTTGCCGGACCTAAGCCGCACCGGGGAGCTGTTTTTT CASSLPDLSRTGELFF
TRBJ2-3 - - TRBV7-9 TGTGCCAGCAGGCGAGGGGACGATACGCAGTATTTT CASRRGDDTQYF
TRBJ2-3 - - TRBV4-1 TGCGCCAGCAGCCAAGGGGGGCTCGGAGATACGCAGTATTTT CASSQGGLGDTQYF
TRBJ1-2 TRBD1 - TRBV19 TGTGCCAGTAGTTCCCGGGACAGGGCTAACTATGGCTACACCTTC CASSSRDRANYGYTF
TRBJ2-7 - - TRBV27 TGTGCCAGCAGTTTATCGGGGGGCTGGTCCTACGAGCAGTACTTC CASSLSGGWSYEQYF